This T cell receptor (beta chain) was found in a study of cytomegalovirus exposure and HLA in healthy donors. With 8 bases removed from V and 6 bases from J, the gap between germline ends came to 20 bases. The CDR3 sequence is 16 residues long. CDR1 is LNHDA and CDR2 is SQIVND in the germline V gene (reference sequence). The study ran its PCR with 60 Vbeta and 13 Jbeta primers. Using immunoSEQ multiplex PCR, the repertoire was profiled, and TCRdb retains in-frame clones only, with some absent. This table has 100,000 to 150,000 clones, 65% to 75% appearing once. The sequencing input was PBMCs. The rearrangement links TRBV19 to TRBJ1-6; no firm D call. The sequence derives from a woman in her 50s in good health and CMV-seropositive. The CDR3 bases are TGTGCCAGTGGGTTGCTCGCGGCGATGGCTAATTCACCCCTCCACTTT. As protein: CASGLLAAMANSPLHF.